This TCR beta chain derives from a study of cytotoxic CD8 clonotypes in ibrutinib-treated CLL. Turning to the study itself: The study included approximately 12 relapsed/refractory and 15 treatment-naive patients; fewer than 18 had IGHV unmutated disease. Results showed roughly 24 partial and 2 complete responses; following median 68 months, around 15 remained remitted, about 12 advanced.

This CDR3 is built from 12 residues. V lost 3 bases and J lost 5, with 10 bases in between. CDR1 is SQVTM and CDR2 is ANQGSEA in the germline V gene. Concerning this clone itself: Its antigen remains unidentified.

Generated by immunoSEQ multiplex PCR, the TCRdb table keeps only in-frame clones and is missing some. The repertoire holds about 120,000 clones, with approximately 85% as singletons. Study-wide points: Having risen at ibrutinib response, clonality had fallen back toward baseline by progression.

Sequencing used PBMCs, obtained after 24 months of ibrutinib treatment. The receptor comes from a human donor with chronic lymphocytic leukemia. This chain connects TRBV29-1 to TRBJ1-2, with a possible D match to TRBD1 (6 bases). CDR3 sequence: CSVDRGGYGYTF. DNA of the CDR3: TGCAGCGTTGACAGGGGAGGTTATGGCTACACCTTC.